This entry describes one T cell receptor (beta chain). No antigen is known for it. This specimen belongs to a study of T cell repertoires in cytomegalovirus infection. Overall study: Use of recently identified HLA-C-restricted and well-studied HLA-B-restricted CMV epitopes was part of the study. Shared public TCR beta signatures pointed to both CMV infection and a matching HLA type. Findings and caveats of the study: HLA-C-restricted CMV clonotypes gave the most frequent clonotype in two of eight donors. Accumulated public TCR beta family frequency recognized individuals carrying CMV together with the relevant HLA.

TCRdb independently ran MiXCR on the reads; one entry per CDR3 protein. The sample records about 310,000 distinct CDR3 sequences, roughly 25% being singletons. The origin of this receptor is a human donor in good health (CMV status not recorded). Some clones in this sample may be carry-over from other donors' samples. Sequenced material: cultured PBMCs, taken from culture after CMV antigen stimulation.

The CDR3 loop reads CASSAPNAQPQHF. DNA for the CDR3: TGTGCCAGCAGTGCCCCAAACGCCCAGCCCCAGCATTTT. The gene calls are TRBV12-3 or TRBV12-4 and TRBJ1-5; D call uncertain. The ends were cut back, 5 bases at V and 7 bases at J, with 12 bases in the middle. The CDR3 is 13 residues long.